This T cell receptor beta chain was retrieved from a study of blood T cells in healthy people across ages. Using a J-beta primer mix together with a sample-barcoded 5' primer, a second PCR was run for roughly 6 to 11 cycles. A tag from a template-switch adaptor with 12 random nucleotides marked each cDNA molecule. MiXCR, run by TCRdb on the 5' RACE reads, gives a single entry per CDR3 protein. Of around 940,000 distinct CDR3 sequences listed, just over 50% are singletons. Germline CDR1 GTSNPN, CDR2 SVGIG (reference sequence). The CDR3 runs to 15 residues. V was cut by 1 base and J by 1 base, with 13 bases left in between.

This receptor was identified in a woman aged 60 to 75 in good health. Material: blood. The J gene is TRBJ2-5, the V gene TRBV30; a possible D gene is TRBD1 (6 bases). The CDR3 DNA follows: TGTGCCTGGAGTGGGGAACAGGGAGCCCAAGAGACCCAGTACTTC. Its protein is CAWSGEQGAQETQYF.